This T cell receptor (beta chain) was retrieved from a study of T cell responses to AZD1222 COVID-19 vaccine. The CDR3 is made up of 15 amino acids. The V end was cut by 4 bases, the J end by 2 bases, with 14 bases between. From germline, CDR1 is SGHRS and CDR2 YFSETQ. This table comes from immunoSEQ multiplex PCR, and its TCRdb copy is limited to in-frame clones, with some not included. The repertoire includes over 130,000 clones, under 95% of them detected once, and approximately 5% sits in the top ten. The rearrangement uses TRBV5-1 and TRBJ2-3; TRBD2 might be the D (6 bases). The sequence was obtained from an adult in good health. Material: peripheral blood, obtained on day 0 of AZD1222 vaccination. The CDR3: CASSPLGGTTDTQYF. In DNA form, the CDR3 reads TGCGCCAGCAGCCCTCTGGGGGGAACCACAGATACGCAGTATTTT.